The 28 T cell receptor beta chains given below trace back to one sample, sequenced in a study of T cell responses to AZD1222 COVID-19 vaccine. Sequencing used immunoSEQ multiplex PCR; TCRdb keeps in-frame clones, though not all of them. The sample records over 85,000 clones, around 89% being singletons. This specimen was peripheral blood, taken on day 0 of AZD1222 vaccination. The receptors were sampled from an adult in good health.

V gene TRBV6-5 combines with J gene TRBJ1-1, with D uncertain. Trimming removed 6 bases at V and 1 base at J, with 12 bases between. Germline V gene data show CDR1 as MNHEY and CDR2 as SVGAGI. The CDR3 is made up of 14 amino acids. CDR3 DNA sequence: TGTGCCAGCAGCCAGAGAGACCCGAACACTGAAGCTTTCTTT. Its protein product is CASSQRDPNTEAFF.

The chain combines TRBV24-1 with TRBJ2-1, with no clear D. There are 15 residues in the CDR3. The V and J ends lost 4 bases and 2 bases respectively, with 11 bases between them. Germline V gene lookup returns CDR1 KGHDR and CDR2 SFDVKD. The CDR3 protein is CATSDPRKTYNEQFF. Written as DNA, the CDR3 is TGTGCCACCAGTGACCCGAGGAAGACCTACAATGAGCAGTTCTTC.

The sample holds one count of this clone. The J gene is TRBJ2-3, the V gene TRBV5-1; D is ambiguous. This CDR3 comprises 14 residues. V was clipped by 1 base and J by 1 base, with 7 bases between them. CDR1 and CDR2 (germline): SGHRS, YFSETQ. As DNA, the CDR3 is TGCGCCAGCAGCTTGCCCCAGGGCACAGATACGCAGTATTTT. Amino acids: CASSLPQGTDTQYF.

J is TRBJ1-2 and V is TRBV19; TRBD1 matches at 8 bases. The CDR3 is made up of 15 amino acids. Germline CDR1 and CDR2: LNHDA and SQIVND (reference sequence). V dropped 5 bases and J dropped 0; count of bases not matched to a gene: 5. CDR3 protein: CASSFGTGANYGYTF. Here the CDR3 DNA reads TGTGCCAGTAGTTTTGGGACAGGAGCTAACTATGGCTACACCTTC. Together with reference TRBV19 and TRBJ1-2, the CDR3 gives the full variable domain: DGGITQSPKYLFRKEGQNVTLSCEQNLNHDAMYWYRQDPGQGLRLIYYSQIVNDFQKGDIAEGYSVSREKKESFPLTVTSAQKNPTAFYLCASSFGTGANYGYTFGSGTRLTVV.

The rearrangement links TRBV19 to TRBJ2-2; 8 bases are shared with TRBD1. V lost 5 bases, J lost 5 bases, and 7 bases stayed unmatched. The CDR3 spans 15 residues. Germline V CDR1 and CDR2: LNHDA, SQIVND (reference sequence). The CDR3 spells CASSLDRVRTGELFF. The DNA of the CDR3 is TGTGCCAGTAGTTTGGACAGGGTTAGGACCGGGGAGCTGTTTTTT.

This chain connects TRBV6-1 to TRBJ1-1, with 8 bases matching TRBD1. The CDR3 spans 14 residues. The trim removed 3 bases at V and 5 bases at J, leaving 5 bases unmatched. Looked up from germline, CDR1 is MNHNS and CDR2 is SASEGT. CDR3: CASSDQGARTEAFF. CDR3 nucleotide sequence: TGTGCCAGCAGTGATCAGGGGGCGCGGACTGAAGCTTTCTTT.

This chain joins TRBV5-5 and TRBJ2-7; 8 bases line up with TRBD1. The CDR3 spans 15 residues. Germline values: CDR1 SGHKS, CDR2 YYEKEE (reference sequence). V trimming: 4 bases; J trimming: 6 bases; junction bases outside the gene matches: 12. This CDR3 is CASSPFGQGASEQYF. The CDR3 nucleotides read TGTGCCAGCAGCCCGTTTGGACAGGGAGCCAGCGAGCAGTACTTC.

The chain recombines TRBV7-9 with TRBJ2-1, with 11 bases lining up with TRBD2. From germline, CDR1 is SEHNR and CDR2 FQNEAQ (reference sequence). The length of the CDR3 is 11 residues. The chain's CDR3 is CGTSGYNEQFF. The DNA for the CDR3 is TGTGGGACTAGCGGGTACAATGAGCAGTTCTTC.

The chain links TRBV11-2 to TRBJ2-5; tentative D call: TRBD1 (6 bases). Trimming stripped 0 bases from V and 3 bases from J, with 8 bases between. The CDR3 loop spans 14 amino acids. Germline lookup yields CDR1 SGHAT and CDR2 FQNNGV. Here the CDR3 reads CASSLDRGKETQYF. CDR3 in DNA: TGTGCCAGCAGCTTAGATAGGGGGAAAGAGACCCAGTACTTC.

The chain carries TRBV30 and TRBJ1-2; D uncertain. V was shortened by 2 bases and J by 4 bases, with 8 bases between the two germline ends. The CDR3 length is 12 residues. CDR1 is GTSNPN, CDR2 SVGIG, per germline (reference sequence). The CDR3 here is CAWSSGLYGYTF. As DNA, the CDR3 is TGTGCCTGGAGTTCAGGACTCTATGGCTACACCTTC. The whole variable domain, remainder taken from reference TRBV30 and TRBJ1-2, is SQTIHQWPATLVQPVGSPLSLECTVEGTSNPNLYWYRQAAGRGLQLLFYSVGIGQISSEVPQNLSASRPQDRQFILSSKKLLLSDSGFYLCAWSSGLYGYTFGSGTRLTVV.

The chain uses TRBV30 and TRBJ1-4, with D hard to call. This CDR3 is 15 amino acids long. CDR1 GTSNPN and CDR2 SVGIG come from the germline V gene (reference sequence). The CDR3 DNA is TGTGCTCGGAAGGGCACATCGGGGTTAGATGAAAAACTGTTTTTT. It codes for CARKGTSGLDEKLFF.

The genes are TRBV27 and TRBJ1-2, with 7 bases fitting TRBD1. CDR1 MNHEY and CDR2 SMNVEV come from the germline V gene (reference sequence). Trimming cost V 3 bases and J 8 bases; bases outside gene matches: 9. CDR3 length: 14 amino acids. Here the CDR3 reads CASSFGGGAGGYTF. Here the CDR3 DNA reads TGTGCCAGCAGTTTCGGAGGGGGCGCGGGGGGCTACACCTTC.

This chain joins TRBV21-1 and TRBJ1-1. TRBV21-1 is shown as a pseudogene. The CDR3 sequence is 13 residues long. In DNA, the CDR3 is TGTGCCAGCAGCAGCGCCCGAAGCACTGAAGCTTTCTTT. Translation: CASSSARSTEAFF.

The table lists this clone with a few counts. This sequence joins TRBV3-1 (or the pseudogene TRBV3-2) and TRBJ2-1, with 9 bases lining up with TRBD2. Per the germline V gene, CDR1 is LGHDT and CDR2 is YNNKEL (reference sequence). CDR3 length: 16 residues. V was clipped by 0 bases and J by 4 bases; unmatched bases: 4. The CDR3 reads CASSQDMLAGYNEQFF. CDR3 nucleotides: TGTGCCAGCAGCCAAGATATGCTAGCGGGATACAATGAGCAGTTCTTC.

Only a few counts were recorded for this clone. The rearrangement joins TRBV6-5 to TRBJ2-1; D is tentatively TRBD1 or TRBD2 (5 bases each). The CDR3 runs 14 residues. CDR1 is MNHEY, CDR2 SVGAGI, per germline. V shed 8 bases and J shed 9 bases, with 20 bases lying between them. CDR3 coding DNA: TGTGCCAGCGCCGGGACCCGCATGCGAGGTGAGCAGTTCTTC. This sequence encodes CASAGTRMRGEQFF.

V gene TRBV30 combines with J gene TRBJ1-1, with D tentatively TRBD1 (5 bases). The V gene's germline CDR1 is GTSNPN and CDR2 SVGIG (reference sequence). The CDR3 extends over 12 amino acids. V lost 2 bases to trimming and J lost 4 bases, with 8 bases between them. The CDR3 sequence is CAWSQGGTEAFF. In DNA, the CDR3 is TGTGCCTGGAGTCAGGGTGGCACTGAAGCTTTCTTT.

This clone has a handful of counts. V usage is TRBV2 and J usage is TRBJ1-1; no firm D call. The CDR3 spans 13 residues. Per the germline V gene, CDR1 is SNHLY and CDR2 is FYNNEI. Trimming took 4 bases from V and 1 from J, leaving 7 bases between them. CDR3 loop: CASSVVENTEAFF. CDR3 nucleotide sequence: TGTGCCAGCAGTGTGGTTGAGAACACTGAAGCTTTCTTT. The full variable domain, rest sourced from reference TRBV2 and TRBJ1-1, is EPEVTQTPSHQVTQMGQEVILRCVPISNHLYFYWYRQILGQKVEFLVSFYNNEISEKSEIFDDQFSVERPDGSNFTLKIRSTKLEDSAMYFCASSVVENTEAFFGQGTRLTVV.

The chain has TRBV10-3 and TRBJ1-5, with D possibly TRBD1 on 5 matching bases. This CDR3 spans 18 amino acids. The V end was cut by 2 bases, the J end by 2 bases, with 19 bases between. Germline CDR1 and CDR2: ENHRY and SYGVKD. The CDR3: CAISEGIGAGRGNQPQHF. CDR3 DNA sequence: TGTGCCATCAGTGAGGGGATTGGGGCGGGAAGGGGCAATCAGCCCCAGCATTTT.

V usage is TRBV19 and J usage is TRBJ2-2; unclear D gene. CDR3 size: 13 residues. V was pared by 5 bases and J by 6 bases, with 10 bases between. The germline V gene encodes CDR1 LNHDA and CDR2 SQIVND (reference sequence). The CDR3 coding sequence is TGTGCCAGTAGTCGAAAAAGATCCGGGGAGCTGTTTTTT. This translates into CASSRKRSGELFF.

The rearrangement links TRBV4-1 to TRBJ2-7; tentatively, D is TRBD1 (5 bases). The germline gives CDR1 MGHRA, CDR2 YSYEKL. The CDR3 has 15 residues. Trimming cost V 0 bases and J 0 bases, with 9 bases left between them. The CDR3 nucleotides read TGCGCCAGCAGCCAAGAGAGCCAGGGCTCCTACGAGCAGTACTTC. Protein sequence: CASSQESQGSYEQYF.

The V and J genes are TRBV5-6 and TRBJ1-5; weak D call: TRBD1 (5 bases). V was clipped by 3 bases and J by 4 bases, with 17 bases between them. The CDR3 spans 16 residues. The germline CDR1 and CDR2 sequences are SGHDT and YYEEEE. This CDR3 is CASSSRGPLPNQPQHF. The CDR3 coding sequence is TGTGCCAGCAGCTCGAGGGGACCGCTACCAAATCAGCCCCAGCATTTT.

The chain has TRBV2 and TRBJ2-7; no clear D gene. Germline V gene lookup returns CDR1 SNHLY and CDR2 FYNNEI. CDR3 size: 11 residues. Trimming removed 4 bases at V and 7 bases at J, with 8 bases between. The CDR3 protein is CASSAGSEQYF. CDR3 in DNA: TGTGCCAGCAGTGCCGGTTCGGAGCAGTACTTC.

Written as DNA, the CDR3 is TGTGCCAGCAGCTTAGATGGATCGGGCTACACCTTC. Translating gives CASSLDGSGYTF. The rearrangement uses TRBV7-2 and TRBJ1-2; D is uncertain. Looked up from germline, CDR1 is SGHTA and CDR2 is FQGNSA. This CDR3 has 12 residues. V was clipped by 1 base and J by 8 bases, with 8 bases between them.

The chain has TRBV19 and TRBJ1-5, with D possibly TRBD1 on 5 matching bases. Germline V lookup: CDR1 LNHDA, CDR2 SQIVND (reference sequence). The CDR3 contains 13 residues. The V gene lost 8 bases and the J gene lost 5 bases, with 13 bases spanning the gap. The CDR3 loop is CASAGEGYQPQHF. The CDR3 nucleotides read TGTGCCAGTGCCGGGGAGGGGTATCAGCCCCAGCATTTT.

This clone was recorded once. The chain uses TRBV6-2 or TRBV6-3 and TRBJ1-1; a possible D gene is TRBD1 (5 bases). The CDR3 has 14 residues. The V and J ends lost 6 bases and 5 bases respectively, with 16 bases between them. CDR1 and CDR2 (germline): MNHEY, SVGEGT. The chain's CDR3 is CASSPPLGLTEAFF. The CDR3 coding sequence is TGTGCCAGCAGCCCCCCTTTGGGGCTTACTGAAGCTTTCTTT.

The rearrangement joins TRBV5-5 to TRBJ2-1; 9 positions agree with TRBD1. Germline CDR1 is SGHKS and CDR2 is YYEKEE (reference sequence). This CDR3 contains 17 residues. J lost 7 bases, V lost 4 bases, and 15 bases had no gene match. CDR3 region: CASSLYLEQGAGNEQFF. DNA for the CDR3: TGTGCCAGCAGCCTCTACTTAGAACAGGGGGCGGGTAATGAGCAGTTCTTC.

The V and J genes are TRBV18 and TRBJ2-3; 7 positions match TRBD2. The CDR3 length is 17 residues. Germline CDR1 KGHSH, CDR2 LQKENI. The V segment lost 3 bases and the J segment 4 bases; nucleotides outside the gene matches: 13. The CDR3 here is CASSPPWGRDGADTQYF. The CDR3 DNA reads as TGTGCCAGCTCACCCCCGTGGGGGAGGGACGGAGCAGATACGCAGTATTTT.

The chain has TRBV27 and TRBJ1-3, with D tentatively TRBD1 (6 bases). The CDR3 is 16 amino acids. The V gene's germline CDR1 is MNHEY and CDR2 SMNVEV (reference sequence). V lost 4 bases, J lost 1 base, and 14 bases lay in between. CDR3 sequence: CASSSILQGSGNTIYF. The CDR3 bases are TGTGCCAGCAGTTCGATCCTACAGGGATCTGGAAACACCATATATTTT.